This TCR beta chain stems from a study of blood T cell repertoires in COVID-19. Background on the study: Acute and convalescent COVID-19 samples came from the United States, Italy and Spain.

The CDR3 length is 16 residues. Germline V lookup: CDR1 LGHNT, CDR2 FRNRAP. J gave up 2 bases and V 1 base, and 2 bases lay outside the gene matches. A COVID-19 case had been met by exposed participants during the 2 weeks before study entry. Per the authors' pipeline: Amplification with reference gene primers provided the estimates of nucleated cell counts. Sequencing used immunoSEQ multiplex PCR; TCRdb keeps in-frame clones, though not all of them. For V, J and clone size, that table is used; D and trimming come from the DNA. In the table there are around 400,000 clones, approximately 90% of which are singletons.

The receptor's source is a woman aged 18-29 years who had been exposed to COVID-19. The sequenced sample was PBMCs or T cells enriched from blood (not recorded which). The chain uses TRBV12-5 and TRBJ2-2, with 9 bases matching TRBD2. This CDR3 is CASGLGLAENTGELFF. CDR3 sequence (DNA): TGTGCTAGTGGTTTGGGACTAGCGGAAAACACCGGGGAGCTGTTTTTT.